The rows below give T cell receptor beta chains drawn from one sample of a study of control samples from healthy donors and cancer patients. Assay used: immunoSEQ multiplex PCR; TCRdb lists only in-frame clones, some missing. The table includes a few hundred thousand clones, 80% to 95% detected once. Sequences were obtained from PBMCs. The receptors derive from a man between 35 and 55 years old with head and neck cancer. CDR3s include the opening cysteine and the closing phenylalanine or tryptophan. Size tells how often a clone was seen (once, few, many) or the class of an expanded clone, and some rows leave it out.

v_call	j_call	clone_size	cdr3_aa
TRBV9	TRBJ1-2	-	CASSVEAGGAVVYGYTF
TRBV7-2	TRBJ2-5	-	CASSIGQKETQYF
TRBV5-8	TRBJ1-4	-	CASSKGDRANEKLFF
TRBV12-2	TRBJ2-5	once	CASRSGQVWTRETQYF
TRBV2	TRBJ1-1	-	CASSDRGRGNTEAFF
TRBV4-2	TRBJ2-7	medium-sized	CASSQDGGGGSYEQYF
TRBV11-2	TRBJ2-2	-	CASSFRTGGLTGELFF
TRBV13	TRBJ2-5	-	CASSSGQGTQETQYF
TRBV4-1	TRBJ1-1	once	CASSTREGTEAFF
TRBV7-3	TRBJ2-1	-	CASSPRGWESYNEQFF
TRBV6-6	TRBJ1-5	few	CASRGEDRESNQPQHF
TRBV18	TRBJ2-5	-	CASSREDRQETQYF
TRBV14	TRBJ1-2	-	CASSQDLSGSFYGYTF
TRBV10-3	TRBJ2-7	-	CAISETSPQTKQYF
TRBV28	TRBJ2-4	-	CASSPGIAGAKNIQYF
TRBV10-3	TRBJ2-2	-	CAIRTGTQGGTGELFF
TRBV2	TRBJ2-1	-	CASSGSGSYNEQFF
TRBV28	TRBJ2-4	-	CASSSPGTAIQYF
TRBV13	TRBJ2-7	-	CASSLLGTDYEQYF
TRBV9	TRBJ2-2	-	CASSADLTGELFF
TRBV5-1	TRBJ2-3	-	CASSFPSDTQYF
TRBV19	TRBJ1-5	few	CASSIAGQPQHF
TRBV7-8	TRBJ2-1	-	CASRFSSGGDNEQFF
TRBV2	TRBJ2-1	few	CASKVTLYNEQFF
TRBV6-5	TRBJ1-1	-	CASSYSGLNTEAFF
TRBV2	TRBJ1-1	-	CATTTNTEAFF
TRBV27	TRBJ2-7	-	CASRYGQASPYEQYF
TRBV11-3	TRBJ2-1	once	CASSSSGLAANEQFF
TRBV12-5	TRBJ1-5	-	CASGLERAGGQPQHF
TRBV9	TRBJ1-6	-	CASSARTYNSPLHF
TRBV19	TRBJ1-5	-	CASSIRGNQPQHF
TRBV12-3/TRBV12-4	TRBJ1-1	-	CASSLVGVAEAFF
TRBV9	TRBJ2-6	-	CASSSRKGALSSGANVLTF
TRBV6-6	TRBJ2-7	-	CASSYTNEQYF
TRBV29-1	TRBJ1-1	-	CSVAAYQGNTEAFF
TRBV12-3/TRBV12-4	TRBJ1-2	-	CASSFDINYGYTF
TRBV3-1/TRBV3-2	TRBJ1-6	-	CASSQGDSNSPLHF
TRBV11-2	TRBJ2-1	-	CASSLMVYNEQFF
TRBV9	TRBJ2-7	once	CASSEFGTGNYYEQYF
TRBV27	TRBJ2-6	-	CASSPAGANVLTF
TRBV5-1	TRBJ2-7	-	CASSAHAATYEQYF
TRBV12-5	TRBJ2-1	-	CASGPLASYNEQFF
TRBV27	TRBJ2-3	-	CASSLSGGTSTDTQYF
TRBV5-6	TRBJ1-3	-	CASSLVGTDRGNTIYF
TRBV6-5	TRBJ1-2	-	CASSRDPSRYGYTF
TRBV10-2	TRBJ1-5	few	CASGQPQHF
TRBV10-1	TRBJ1-6	-	CASSESTGYYNSPLHF